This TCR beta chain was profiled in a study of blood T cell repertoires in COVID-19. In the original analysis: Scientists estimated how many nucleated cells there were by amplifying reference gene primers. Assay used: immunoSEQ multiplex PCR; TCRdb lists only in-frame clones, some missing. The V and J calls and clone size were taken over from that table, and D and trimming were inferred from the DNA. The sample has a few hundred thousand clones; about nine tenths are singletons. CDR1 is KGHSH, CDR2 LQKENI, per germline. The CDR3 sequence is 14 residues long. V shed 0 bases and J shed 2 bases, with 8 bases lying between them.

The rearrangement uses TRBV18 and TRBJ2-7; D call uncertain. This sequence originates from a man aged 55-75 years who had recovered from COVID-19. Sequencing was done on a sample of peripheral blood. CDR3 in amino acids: CASSPPNGPYEQYF. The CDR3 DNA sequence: TGTGCCAGCTCACCACCGAACGGTCCCTACGAGCAGTACTTC.